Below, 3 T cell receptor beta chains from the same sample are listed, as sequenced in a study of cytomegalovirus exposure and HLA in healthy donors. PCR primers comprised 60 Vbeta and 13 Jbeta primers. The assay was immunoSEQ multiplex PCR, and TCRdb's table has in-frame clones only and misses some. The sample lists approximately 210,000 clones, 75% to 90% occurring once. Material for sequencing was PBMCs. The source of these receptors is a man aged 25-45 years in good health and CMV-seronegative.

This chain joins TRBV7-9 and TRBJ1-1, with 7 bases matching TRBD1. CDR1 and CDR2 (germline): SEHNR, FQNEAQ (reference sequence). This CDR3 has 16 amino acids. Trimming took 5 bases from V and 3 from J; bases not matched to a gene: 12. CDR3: CASSPRRGGDDTEAFF. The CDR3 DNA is TGTGCCAGCAGCCCCCGGAGAGGGGGCGACGACACTGAAGCTTTCTTT.

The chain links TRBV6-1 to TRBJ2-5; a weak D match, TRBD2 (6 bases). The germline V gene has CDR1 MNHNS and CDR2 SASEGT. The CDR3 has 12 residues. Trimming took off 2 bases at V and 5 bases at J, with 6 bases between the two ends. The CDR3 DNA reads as TGTGCCAGCAGTGAACGGGGGGAGACCCAGTACTTC. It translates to CASSERGETQYF.

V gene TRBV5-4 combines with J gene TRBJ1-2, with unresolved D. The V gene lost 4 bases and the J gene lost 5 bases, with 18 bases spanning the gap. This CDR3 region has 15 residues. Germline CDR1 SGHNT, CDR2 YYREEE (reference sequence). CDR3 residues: CASSPRTVDLYGYTF. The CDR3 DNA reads TGTGCCAGCAGCCCCCGTACGGTCGACTTATATGGCTACACCTTC.